These 11 T cell receptor beta chains were all obtained from the same sample, sequenced in a study of T cells after yellow fever vaccination. Each CDR3 protein gets one entry after TCRdb re-called the 5' RACE reads with MiXCR. The table shows about 340,000 distinct CDR3 sequences, with around 12% occurring only once. The material sequenced was CD4+ T cells sorted from PBMCs, taken 15 days after the yellow fever booster vaccination. Source of these receptors: a young man who received the YFV17D yellow fever vaccine.

The chain links TRBV5-1 to TRBJ2-3, with TRBD2 as a possible D gene (6 bases). Germline-derived CDR1 and CDR2 are SGHRS and YFSETQ. Trimming stripped 1 base from V and 4 bases from J, with 13 bases between. The CDR3 sequence is 15 residues long. The DNA for the CDR3 is TGCGCCAGCAGCTTGTCGGGGGAAAGGGCAGATACGCAGTATTTT. Protein: CASSLSGERADTQYF.

The rearrangement links TRBV7-9 to TRBJ2-3; D remains ambiguous. Trimming removed 5 bases from V and 1 base from J, with 13 bases in between. The CDR3 length is 15 residues. The germline gives CDR1 SEHNR, CDR2 FQNEAQ (reference sequence). CDR3 sequence reads: CASSPSGSGTDTQYF. CDR3 DNA sequence: TGTGCCAGCAGCCCTAGTGGCAGCGGCACAGATACGCAGTATTTT.

The chain employs TRBV29-1 and TRBJ2-1; 7 bases are shared with TRBD2. The V gene's germline CDR1 is SQVTM and CDR2 ANQGSEA. The CDR3 runs to 16 residues. Trimming took 6 bases from V and 0 from J; bases not matched to a gene: 11. This CDR3 is CSVLGRGLSSYNEQFF. CDR3 coding DNA: TGCAGCGTCCTCGGGCGGGGGTTGAGCTCCTACAATGAGCAGTTCTTC.

V and J are TRBV7-9 and TRBJ1-1, with TRBD1 matching over 8 bases. In germline, CDR1 is SEHNR, CDR2 FQNEAQ (reference sequence). The CDR3 is made up of 16 amino acids. The V segment lost 5 bases and the J segment 10 bases; nucleotides outside the gene matches: 18. CDR3 nucleotide sequence: TGTGCCAGCAGCCGAGGCGGGGGGGACAGGCCCTCTGGAGCTTTCTTT. It yields the protein CASSRGGGDRPSGAFF.

The chain combines TRBV7-2 with TRBJ2-1; no firm D call. Germline lookup yields CDR1 SGHTA and CDR2 FQGNSA. This CDR3 contains 14 residues. Trimming cost V 3 bases and J 0 bases, with 6 bases left between them. DNA of the CDR3: TGTGCCAGCAGCTTCGACATCTCCTACAATGAGCAGTTCTTC. Translation: CASSFDISYNEQFF.

The gene calls are TRBV2 and TRBJ2-5; possible D gene TRBD2, 5 bases. The V gene lost 11 bases and the J gene lost 5 bases, with 15 bases spanning the gap. The length of the CDR3 is 12 residues. CDR1 SNHLY and CDR2 FYNNEI come from the germline V gene. The CDR3 DNA reads TGTGCCGCGGGCCAGTCGAGGGAGACCCAGTACTTC. Residues: CAAGQSRETQYF. The whole variable domain, remainder taken from reference TRBV2 and TRBJ2-5, is EPEVTQTPSHQVTQMGQEVILRCVPISNHLYFYWYRQILGQKVEFLVSFYNNEISEKSEIFDDQFSVERPDGSNFTLKIRSTKLEDSAMYFCAAGQSRETQYFGPGTRLLVL.

The chain couples TRBV12-3 or TRBV12-4 to TRBJ2-5; no definite D call. The CDR3 runs to 14 residues. Trimming removed 6 bases from V and 7 bases from J, with 18 bases in between. CDR3 in amino acids: CASSPALVQRTQYF. CDR3 DNA: TGTGCCAGCAGCCCCGCCTTGGTTCAACGGACCCAGTACTTC.

Written as DNA, the CDR3 is TGCGCCAGCAGCCCGACTAGCGGGGGGCTTTACGAGCAGTACTTC. Translated: CASSPTSGGLYEQYF. This chain uses TRBV4-1 with TRBJ2-7; 13 positions match TRBD2. CDR3 length: 15 amino acids. Per germline, CDR1 MGHRA and CDR2 YSYEKL. Trimming removed 4 bases from V and 4 bases from J; junction bases left unmatched: 4.

CDR3 amino acids: CSARDLGDRGYTF. The CDR3 nucleotides read TGCAGTGCTAGAGATCTTGGGGACAGAGGCTACACCTTC. The J gene is TRBJ1-2, the V gene TRBV20-1; 7 nucleotides match TRBD1. The length of the CDR3 is 13 residues. The junction had 6 bases not matched to a gene; V was cut back by 0 bases and J by 8 bases. The germline V gene encodes CDR1 DFQATT and CDR2 SNEGSKA (reference sequence).

Points on this clonotype: Relative to the germline gene, one junction end is altered; a read error may explain this. The V gene is TRBV6-5, the J gene TRBJ2-1; 16 nucleotides agree with TRBD2. Germline CDR1 is MNHEY and CDR2 is SVGAGI. CDR3 length equals 18 residues. CDR3 sequence: CDSTSTPGTSGGADEQFF. DNA for the CDR3: TGTGACAGCACCAGTACCCCCGGGACTAGCGGGGGGGCCGATGAGCAGTTCTTC.

The chain employs TRBV30 and TRBJ2-7, with D uncertain. V lost 1 base and J lost 4, with 11 bases in between. This CDR3 comprises 13 residues. Germline V CDR1 and CDR2: GTSNPN, SVGIG (reference sequence). The CDR3 loop is CAWSGRIWYEQYF. CDR3 DNA: TGTGCCTGGAGTGGTCGGATTTGGTACGAGCAGTACTTC.